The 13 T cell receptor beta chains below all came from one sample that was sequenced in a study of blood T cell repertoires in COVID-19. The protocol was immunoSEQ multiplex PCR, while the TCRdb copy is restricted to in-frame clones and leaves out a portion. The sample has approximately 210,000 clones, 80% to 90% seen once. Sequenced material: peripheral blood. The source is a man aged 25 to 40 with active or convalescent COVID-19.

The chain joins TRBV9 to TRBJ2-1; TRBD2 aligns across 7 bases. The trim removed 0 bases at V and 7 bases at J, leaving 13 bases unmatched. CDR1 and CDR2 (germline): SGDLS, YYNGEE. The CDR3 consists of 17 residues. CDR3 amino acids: CASSVVGFVEGGNEQFF. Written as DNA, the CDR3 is TGTGCCAGCAGCGTAGTTGGGTTTGTCGAGGGAGGGAATGAGCAGTTCTTC.

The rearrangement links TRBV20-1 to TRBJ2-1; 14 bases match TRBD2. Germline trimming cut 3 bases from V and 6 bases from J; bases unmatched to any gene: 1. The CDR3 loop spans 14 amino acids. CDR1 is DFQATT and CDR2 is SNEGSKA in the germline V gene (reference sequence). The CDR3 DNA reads TGCAGTGCTAGTGGGACTAGCGGGGGCAATGAGCAGTTCTTC. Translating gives CSASGTSGGNEQFF.

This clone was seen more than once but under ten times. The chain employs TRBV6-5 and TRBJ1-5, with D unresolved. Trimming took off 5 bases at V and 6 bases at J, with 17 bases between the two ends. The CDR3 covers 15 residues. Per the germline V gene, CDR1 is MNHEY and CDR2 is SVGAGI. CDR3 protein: CASSPKAWAGQPQHF. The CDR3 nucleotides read TGTGCCAGCAGTCCTAAGGCGTGGGCCGGTCAGCCCCAGCATTTT.

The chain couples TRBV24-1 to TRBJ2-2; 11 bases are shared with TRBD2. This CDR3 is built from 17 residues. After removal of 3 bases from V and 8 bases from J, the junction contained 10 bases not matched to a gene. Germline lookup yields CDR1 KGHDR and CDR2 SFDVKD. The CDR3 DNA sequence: TGTGCCACCAGTGATGTCGGGACTAGCGGTCCACCTGGGGAGCTGTTTTTT. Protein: CATSDVGTSGPPGELFF.

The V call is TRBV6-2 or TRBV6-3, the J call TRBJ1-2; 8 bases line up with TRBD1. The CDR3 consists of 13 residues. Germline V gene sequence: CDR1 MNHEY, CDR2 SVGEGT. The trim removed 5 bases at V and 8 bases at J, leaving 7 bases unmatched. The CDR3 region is CASSPTGDHGYTF. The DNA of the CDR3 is TGTGCCAGCAGTCCGACAGGGGATCACGGCTACACCTTC.

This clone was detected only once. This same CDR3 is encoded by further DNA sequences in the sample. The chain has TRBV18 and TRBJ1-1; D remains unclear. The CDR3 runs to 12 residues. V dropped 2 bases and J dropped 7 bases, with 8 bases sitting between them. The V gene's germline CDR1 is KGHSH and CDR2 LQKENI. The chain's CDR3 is CASSPSGGEAFF. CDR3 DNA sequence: TGTGCCAGCTCACCATCCGGCGGTGAAGCTTTCTTT.

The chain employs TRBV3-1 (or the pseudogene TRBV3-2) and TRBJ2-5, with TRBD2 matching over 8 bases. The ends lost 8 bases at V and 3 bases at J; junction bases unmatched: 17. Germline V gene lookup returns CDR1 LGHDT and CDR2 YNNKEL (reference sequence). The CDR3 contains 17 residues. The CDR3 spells CASYWPPGGPGEETQYF. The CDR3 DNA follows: TGTGCCAGCTACTGGCCCCCGGGGGGGCCGGGGGAAGAGACCCAGTACTTC.

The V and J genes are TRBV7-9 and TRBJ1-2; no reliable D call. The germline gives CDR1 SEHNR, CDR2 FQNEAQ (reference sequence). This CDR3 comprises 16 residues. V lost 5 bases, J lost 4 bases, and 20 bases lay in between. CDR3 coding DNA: TGTGCCAGCAGCCCTTCGATCATGGGCCTAATCTATGGCTACACCTTC. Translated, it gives CASSPSIMGLIYGYTF. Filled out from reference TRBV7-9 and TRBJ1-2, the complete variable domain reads DTGVSQNPRHKITKRGQNVTFRCDPISEHNRLYWYRQTLGQGPEFLTYFQNEAQLEKSRLLSDRFSAERPKGSFSTLEIQRTEQGDSAMYLCASSPSIMGLIYGYTFGSGTRLTVV.

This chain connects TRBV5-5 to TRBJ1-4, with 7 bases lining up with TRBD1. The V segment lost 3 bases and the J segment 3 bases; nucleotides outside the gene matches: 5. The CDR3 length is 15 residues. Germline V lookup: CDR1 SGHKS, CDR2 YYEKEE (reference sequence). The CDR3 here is CASSSQGRANEKLFF. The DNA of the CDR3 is TGTGCCAGCAGCTCACAGGGGCGGGCTAATGAAAAACTGTTTTTT.

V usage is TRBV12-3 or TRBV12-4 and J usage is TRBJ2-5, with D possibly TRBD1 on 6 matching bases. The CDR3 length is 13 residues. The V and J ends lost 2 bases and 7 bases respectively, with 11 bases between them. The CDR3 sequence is CASSLNRDGTQYF. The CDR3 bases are TGTGCCAGCAGTTTAAACAGGGATGGGACCCAGTACTTC.

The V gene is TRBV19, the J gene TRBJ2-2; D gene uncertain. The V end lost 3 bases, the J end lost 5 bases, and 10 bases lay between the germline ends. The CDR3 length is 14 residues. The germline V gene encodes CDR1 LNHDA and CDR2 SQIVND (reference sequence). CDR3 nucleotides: TGTGCCAGTAGTATTTTATCCGGTACCGGGGAGCTGTTTTTT. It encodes CASSILSGTGELFF.

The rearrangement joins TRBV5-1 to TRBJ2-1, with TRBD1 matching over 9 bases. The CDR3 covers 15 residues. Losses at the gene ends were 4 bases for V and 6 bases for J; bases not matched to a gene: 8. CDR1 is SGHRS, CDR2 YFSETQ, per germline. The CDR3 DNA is TGCGCCAGCAGCCACCGGGACAGGGTGGGCAATGAGCAGTTCTTC. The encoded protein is CASSHRDRVGNEQFF.

CDR3 bases: TGCGCCAGCAGCCCGACAGGGAGGGAGACCCAGTACTTC. Protein sequence: CASSPTGRETQYF. The chain links TRBV4-3 to TRBJ2-5; D perhaps matches TRBD1 (7 bases). Trimming removed 4 bases from V and 5 bases from J, with 11 bases in between. Per the germline V gene, CDR1 is LGHNA and CDR2 is YSLEER. The CDR3 is made up of 13 amino acids.